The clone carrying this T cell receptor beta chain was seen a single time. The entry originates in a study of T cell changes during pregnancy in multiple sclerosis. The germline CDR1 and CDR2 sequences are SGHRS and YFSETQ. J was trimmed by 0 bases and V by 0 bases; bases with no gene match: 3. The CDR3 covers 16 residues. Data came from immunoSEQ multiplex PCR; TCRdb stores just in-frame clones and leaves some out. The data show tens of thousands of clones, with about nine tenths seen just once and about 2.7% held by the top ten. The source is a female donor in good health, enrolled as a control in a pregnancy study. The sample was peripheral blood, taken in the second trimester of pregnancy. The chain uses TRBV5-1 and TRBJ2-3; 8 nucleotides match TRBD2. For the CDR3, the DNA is TGCGCCAGCAGCTTGGGACTAGCGAGGAGCACAGATACGCAGTATTTT. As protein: CASSLGLARSTDTQYF.